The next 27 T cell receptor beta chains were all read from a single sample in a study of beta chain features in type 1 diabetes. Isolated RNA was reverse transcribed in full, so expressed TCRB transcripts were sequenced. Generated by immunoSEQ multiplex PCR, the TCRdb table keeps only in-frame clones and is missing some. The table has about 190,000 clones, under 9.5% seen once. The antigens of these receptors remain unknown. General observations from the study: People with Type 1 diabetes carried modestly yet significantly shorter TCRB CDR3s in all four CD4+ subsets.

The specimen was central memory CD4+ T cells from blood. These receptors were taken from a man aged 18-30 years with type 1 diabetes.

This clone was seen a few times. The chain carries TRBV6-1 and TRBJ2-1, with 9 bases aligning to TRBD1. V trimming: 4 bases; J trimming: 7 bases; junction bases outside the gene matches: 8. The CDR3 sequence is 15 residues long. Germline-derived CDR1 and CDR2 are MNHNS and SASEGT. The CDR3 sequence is CASSGLNRGRNEQFF. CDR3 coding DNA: TGTGCCAGCAGTGGATTAAACAGGGGGCGGAATGAGCAGTTCTTC.

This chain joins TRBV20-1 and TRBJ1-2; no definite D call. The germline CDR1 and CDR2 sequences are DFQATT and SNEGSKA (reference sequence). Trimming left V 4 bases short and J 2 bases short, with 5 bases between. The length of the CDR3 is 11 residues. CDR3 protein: CSAIANYGYTF. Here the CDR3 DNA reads TGCAGTGCTATTGCGAACTATGGCTACACCTTC.

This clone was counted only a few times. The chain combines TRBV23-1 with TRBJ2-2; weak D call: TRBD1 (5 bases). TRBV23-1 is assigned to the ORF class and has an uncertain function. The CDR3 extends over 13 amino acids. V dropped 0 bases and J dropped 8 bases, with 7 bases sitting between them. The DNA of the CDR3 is TGCGCCAGCAGTCAATCCAGGGCGGGGGAGCTGTTTTTT. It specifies CASSQSRAGELFF.

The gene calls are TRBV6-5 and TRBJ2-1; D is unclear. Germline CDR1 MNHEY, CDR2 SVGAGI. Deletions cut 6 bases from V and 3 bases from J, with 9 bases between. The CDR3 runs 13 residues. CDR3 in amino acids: CASSRKFYNEQFF. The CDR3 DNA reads TGTGCCAGCAGCCGTAAATTCTACAATGAGCAGTTCTTC.

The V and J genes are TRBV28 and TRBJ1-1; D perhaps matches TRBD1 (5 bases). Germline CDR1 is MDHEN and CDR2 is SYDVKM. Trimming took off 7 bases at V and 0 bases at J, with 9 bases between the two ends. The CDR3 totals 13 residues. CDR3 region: CASIPTVNTEAFF. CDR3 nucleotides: TGTGCCAGCATTCCGACAGTGAACACTGAAGCTTTCTTT.

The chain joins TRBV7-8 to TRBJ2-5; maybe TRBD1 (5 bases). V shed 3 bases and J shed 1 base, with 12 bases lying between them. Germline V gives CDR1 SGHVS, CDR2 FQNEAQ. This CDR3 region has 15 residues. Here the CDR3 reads CASSFVGQLQETQYF. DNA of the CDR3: TGTGCCAGCAGCTTTGTTGGACAACTCCAAGAGACCCAGTACTTC.

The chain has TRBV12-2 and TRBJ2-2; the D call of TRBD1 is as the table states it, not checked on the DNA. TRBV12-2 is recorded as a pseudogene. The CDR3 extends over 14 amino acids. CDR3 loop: CASRFHRDPGELFF. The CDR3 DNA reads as TGTGCAAGTCGCTTCCACAGGGATCCGGGGGAGCTGTTTTTT.

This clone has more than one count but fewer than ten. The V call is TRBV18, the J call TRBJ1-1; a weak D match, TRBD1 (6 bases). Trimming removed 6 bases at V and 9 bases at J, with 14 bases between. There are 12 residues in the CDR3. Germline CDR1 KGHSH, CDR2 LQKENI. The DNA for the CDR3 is TGTGCCAGCTCCCCCAACAGGGAACAAGCTTTCTTT. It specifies CASSPNREQAFF.

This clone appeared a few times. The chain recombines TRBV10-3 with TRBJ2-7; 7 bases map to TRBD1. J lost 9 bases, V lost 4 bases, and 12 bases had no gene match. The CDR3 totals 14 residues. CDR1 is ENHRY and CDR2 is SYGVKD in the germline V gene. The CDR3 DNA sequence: TGTGCCATCAGTGGAGACAGGGCCACCACTGGGCAGTACTTC. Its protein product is CAISGDRATTGQYF.

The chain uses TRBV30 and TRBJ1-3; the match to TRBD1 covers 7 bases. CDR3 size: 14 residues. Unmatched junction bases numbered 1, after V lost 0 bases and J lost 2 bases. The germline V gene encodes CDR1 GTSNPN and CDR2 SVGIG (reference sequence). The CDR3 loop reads CAWSVGGAGNTIYF. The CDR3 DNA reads TGTGCCTGGAGTGTAGGGGGCGCTGGAAACACCATATATTTT.

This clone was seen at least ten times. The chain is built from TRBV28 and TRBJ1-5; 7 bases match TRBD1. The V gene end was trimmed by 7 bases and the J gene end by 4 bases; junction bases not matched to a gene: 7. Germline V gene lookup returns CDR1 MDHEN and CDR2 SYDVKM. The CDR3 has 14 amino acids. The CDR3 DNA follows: TGTGCCAGCAACTGGGACAGCCCAAATCAGCCCCAGCATTTT. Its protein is CASNWDSPNQPQHF.

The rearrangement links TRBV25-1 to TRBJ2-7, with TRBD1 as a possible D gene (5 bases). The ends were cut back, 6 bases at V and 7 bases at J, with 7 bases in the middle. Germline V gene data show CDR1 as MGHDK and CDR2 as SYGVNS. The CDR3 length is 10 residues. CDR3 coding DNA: TGTGCCAGCAGGGGGCGTGAGCAGTACTTC. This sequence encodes CASRGREQYF.

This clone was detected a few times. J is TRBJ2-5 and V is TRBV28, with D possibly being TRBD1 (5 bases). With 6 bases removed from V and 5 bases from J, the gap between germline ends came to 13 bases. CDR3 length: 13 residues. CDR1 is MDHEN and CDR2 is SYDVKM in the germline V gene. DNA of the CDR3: TGTGCCAGCAGGGGGCGCAAGGAGGAGACCCAGTACTTC. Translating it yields CASRGRKEETQYF.

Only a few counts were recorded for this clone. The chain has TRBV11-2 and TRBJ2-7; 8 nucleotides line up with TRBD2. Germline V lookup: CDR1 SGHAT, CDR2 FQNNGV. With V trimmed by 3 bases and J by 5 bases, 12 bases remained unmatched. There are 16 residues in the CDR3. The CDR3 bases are TGTGCCAGCAGCTTCTCCAACGCGGGGGGTTGGAACGAGCAGTACTTC. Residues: CASSFSNAGGWNEQYF.

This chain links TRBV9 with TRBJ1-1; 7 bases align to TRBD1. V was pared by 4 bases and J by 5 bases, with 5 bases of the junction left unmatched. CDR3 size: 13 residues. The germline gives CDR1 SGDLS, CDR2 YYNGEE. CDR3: CASSKTGETEAFF. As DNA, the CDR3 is TGTGCCAGCAGCAAAACAGGGGAAACTGAAGCTTTCTTT.

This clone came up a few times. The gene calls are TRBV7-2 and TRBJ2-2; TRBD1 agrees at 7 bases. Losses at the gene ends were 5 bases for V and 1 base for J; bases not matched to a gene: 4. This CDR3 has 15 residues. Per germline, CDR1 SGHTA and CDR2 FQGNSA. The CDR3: CASSRRQGNTGELFF. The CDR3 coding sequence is TGTGCCAGCAGCCGCCGACAGGGGAACACCGGGGAGCTGTTTTTT.

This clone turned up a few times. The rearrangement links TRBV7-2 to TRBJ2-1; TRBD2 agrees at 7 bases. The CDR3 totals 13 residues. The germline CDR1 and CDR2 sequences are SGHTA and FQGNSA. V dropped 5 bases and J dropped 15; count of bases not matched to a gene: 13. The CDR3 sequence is CASSPGDYLRPFF. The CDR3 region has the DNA TGTGCCAGCAGCCCCGGGGACTATCTCCGCCCGTTCTTC.

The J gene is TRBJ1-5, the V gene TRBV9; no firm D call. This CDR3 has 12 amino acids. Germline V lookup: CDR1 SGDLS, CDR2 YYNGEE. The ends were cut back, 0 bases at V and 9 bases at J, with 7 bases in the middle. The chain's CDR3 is CASSVEAGPQHF. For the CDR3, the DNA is TGTGCCAGCAGCGTAGAAGCGGGGCCCCAGCATTTT.

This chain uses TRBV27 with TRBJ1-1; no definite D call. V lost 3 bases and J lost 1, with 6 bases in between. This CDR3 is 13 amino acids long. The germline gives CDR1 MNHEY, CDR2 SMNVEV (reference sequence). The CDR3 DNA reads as TGTGCCAGCAGTTTTCAGGAGAACACTGAAGCTTTCTTT. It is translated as CASSFQENTEAFF.

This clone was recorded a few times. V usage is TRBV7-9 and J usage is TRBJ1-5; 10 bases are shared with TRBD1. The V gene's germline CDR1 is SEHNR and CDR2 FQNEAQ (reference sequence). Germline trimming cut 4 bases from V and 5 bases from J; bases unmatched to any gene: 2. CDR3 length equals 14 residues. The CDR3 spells CASSYGQGDQPQHF. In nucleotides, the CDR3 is TGTGCCAGCAGCTACGGACAGGGGGATCAGCCCCAGCATTTT.

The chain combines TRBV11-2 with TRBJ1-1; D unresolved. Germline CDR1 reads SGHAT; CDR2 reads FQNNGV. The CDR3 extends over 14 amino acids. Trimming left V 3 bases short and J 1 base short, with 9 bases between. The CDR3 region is CASSFRRENTEAFF. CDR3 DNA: TGTGCCAGCAGCTTCCGACGGGAGAACACTGAAGCTTTCTTT.

The CDR3 sequence: CASSKGQGTTNYGYTF. The CDR3 coding sequence is TGTGCCAGCAGCAAGGGACAGGGCACCACTAACTATGGCTACACCTTC. The chain recombines TRBV7-9 with TRBJ1-2, with 9 nucleotides matching TRBD1. From germline, CDR1 is SEHNR and CDR2 FQNEAQ (reference sequence). V gave up 5 bases and J gave up 0 bases; unmatched junction bases: 7. CDR3 length equals 16 residues.

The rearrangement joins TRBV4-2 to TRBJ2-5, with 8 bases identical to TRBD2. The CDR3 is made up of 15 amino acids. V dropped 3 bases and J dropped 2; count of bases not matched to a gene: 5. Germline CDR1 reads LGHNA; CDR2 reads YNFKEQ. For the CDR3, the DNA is TGTGCCAGCAGCCACAAGCGGGGGACTCAAGAGACCCAGTACTTC. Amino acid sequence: CASSHKRGTQETQYF.

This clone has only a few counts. CDR3 in DNA: TGTGCCAGTGGGGGAAGGGGGAGCTCCTACAATGAGCAGTTCTTC. Translating gives CASGGRGSSYNEQFF. J is TRBJ2-1 and V is TRBV19; TRBD1 is a possible D gene (6 bases). Germline CDR1 and CDR2: LNHDA and SQIVND (reference sequence). CDR3 length: 15 residues. V gave up 8 bases and J gave up 0 bases, with 14 bases separating them.

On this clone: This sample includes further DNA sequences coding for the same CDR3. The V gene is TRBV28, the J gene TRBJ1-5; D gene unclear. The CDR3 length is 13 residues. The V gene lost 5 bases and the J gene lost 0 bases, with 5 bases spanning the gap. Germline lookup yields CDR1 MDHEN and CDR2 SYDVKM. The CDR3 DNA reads TGTGCCAGCAGTGCAGATAGCAATCAGCCCCAGCATTTT. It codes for CASSADSNQPQHF.

DNA for the CDR3: TGTGCCAGCAGCCCCCTCCTGTACTCAAGCTCCTACAATGAGCAGTTCTTC. Encoded protein: CASSPLLYSSSYNEQFF. This chain joins TRBV9 and TRBJ2-1; D ambiguous. This CDR3 has 17 amino acids. From germline, CDR1 is SGDLS and CDR2 YYNGEE. Trimming removed 4 bases at V and 0 bases at J, with 17 bases between.

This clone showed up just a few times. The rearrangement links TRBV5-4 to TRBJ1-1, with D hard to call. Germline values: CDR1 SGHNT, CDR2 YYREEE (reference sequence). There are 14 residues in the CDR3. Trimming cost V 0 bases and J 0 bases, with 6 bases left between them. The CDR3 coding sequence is TGTGCCAGCAGCTTGGTGAGCATGAACACTGAAGCTTTCTTT. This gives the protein CASSLVSMNTEAFF.